This TCR beta chain emerged from a study of CD8+ T cells in alopecia areata. Looking at the study overall: Tofacitinib ran 6 to 18 months, followed by 6 months off drug.

Trimming took 2 bases from V and 3 from J, leaving 10 bases between them. The CDR3 has 14 amino acids. CDR1 and CDR2 (germline): MGHDK, SYGVNS. Study-level results: Tissue-resident alphabeta T cells belonging to normal skin likewise get sequenced within scalp specimens. Greater clonality was observed in lesional scalp samples, especially alopecia totalis/universalis, versus normal scalp. With patients, TCR sharing proved less clear than in mice, a difference possibly related to HLA.

Extraction of RNA preceded its reverse transcription into cDNA, which served as the sequencing template. Profiling relied on immunoSEQ multiplex PCR, and the TCRdb table lists in-frame clones only, not all of them. The sample yields about 130,000 clones, roughly 61% seen once. Concerning this clone itself: Its antigen remains unidentified.

The chain joins TRBV25-1 to TRBJ2-5; the D is unclear. The material was CD4+ T cells sorted from blood, obtained at week 0. This clonotype was obtained from a human donor with alopecia areata. The CDR3 sequence: CASSEAPLKETQYF. The CDR3 region has the DNA TGTGCCAGCAGTGAAGCCCCGCTGAAAGAGACCCAGTACTTC.